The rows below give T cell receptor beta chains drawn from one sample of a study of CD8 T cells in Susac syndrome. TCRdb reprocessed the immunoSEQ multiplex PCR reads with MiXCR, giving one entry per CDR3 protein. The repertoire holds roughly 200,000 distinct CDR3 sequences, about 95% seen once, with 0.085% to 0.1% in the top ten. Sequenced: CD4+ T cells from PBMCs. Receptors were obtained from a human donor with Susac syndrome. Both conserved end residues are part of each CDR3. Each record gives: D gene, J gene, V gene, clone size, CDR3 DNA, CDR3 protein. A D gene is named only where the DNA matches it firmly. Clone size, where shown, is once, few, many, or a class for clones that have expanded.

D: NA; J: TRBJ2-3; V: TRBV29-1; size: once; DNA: TGCAGCGTTGATCAGGGGGGGTCCAGCACAGATACGCAGTATTTT; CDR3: CSVDQGGSSTDTQYF
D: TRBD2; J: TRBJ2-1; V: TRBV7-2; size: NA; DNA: TGTGCCAGCAGCTTAGCGATTCTAGCGGGAGGAGTCAATGAGCAGTTCTTC; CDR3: CASSLAILAGGVNEQFF
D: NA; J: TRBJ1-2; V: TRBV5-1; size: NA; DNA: TGCGCCAGCAGCGTTTCCGAGGACTATGGCTACACCTTC; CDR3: CASSVSEDYGYTF
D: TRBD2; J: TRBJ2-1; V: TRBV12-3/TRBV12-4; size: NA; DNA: TGTGCCAGCAGTCCCCCGGGACTAGCGCTCAATGAGCAGTTCTTC; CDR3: CASSPPGLALNEQFF
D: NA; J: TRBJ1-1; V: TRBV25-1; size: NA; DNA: TGTGCCAGCAAAGAGAACATACACACTGAAGCTTTCTTT; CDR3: CASKENIHTEAFF
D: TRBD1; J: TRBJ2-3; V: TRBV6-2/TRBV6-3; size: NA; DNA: TGTGCCAGCAGTCGACAGGGGGCCTTTACAGATACGCAGTATTTT; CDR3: CASSRQGAFTDTQYF
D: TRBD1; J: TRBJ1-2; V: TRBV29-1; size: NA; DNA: TGCAGCGTGGGACAGGGGGCGTCTGGATATGGCTACACCTTC; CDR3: CSVGQGASGYGYTF
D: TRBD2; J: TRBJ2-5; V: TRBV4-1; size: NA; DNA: TGCGCCAGCAGCCACCCTTCGGGGGGGAGGCGGGTAGAGACCCAGTACTTC; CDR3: CASSHPSGGRRVETQYF
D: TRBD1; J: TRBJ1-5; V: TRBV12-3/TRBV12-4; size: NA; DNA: TGTGCCAGCAGTTTAATAACAGGGGGTCAGCCCCAGCATTTT; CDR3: CASSLITGGQPQHF
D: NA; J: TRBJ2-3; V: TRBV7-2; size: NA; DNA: TGTGCCAGCAGGCCTGCCAGCACAGATACGCAGTATTTT; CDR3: CASRPASTDTQYF
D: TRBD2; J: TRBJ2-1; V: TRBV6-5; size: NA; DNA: TGTGCCAGCAGAGCCACTAGCGGGCGTTACAATGAGCAGTTCTTC; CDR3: CASRATSGRYNEQFF
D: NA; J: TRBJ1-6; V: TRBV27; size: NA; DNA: TGTGCCAGCAGTTTTGATGGGGCGATGAATTCACCCCTCCACTTT; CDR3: CASSFDGAMNSPLHF
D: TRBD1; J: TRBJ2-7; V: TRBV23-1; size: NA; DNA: TGCGCCAGCAGTCAATCGATAGGGACAGGGGTCGACTACGAGCAGTACTTC; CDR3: CASSQSIGTGVDYEQYF